This paragraph covers one TCR beta chain sequence. These data come from a study of OX40 agonist ivuxolimab in advanced cancers. Per germline, CDR1 GTSNPN and CDR2 SVGIG (reference sequence). This CDR3 is 14 amino acids long. Trimming took off 4 bases at V and 8 bases at J, with 17 bases between the two ends. Sequencing was performed with immunoSEQ multiplex PCR; in TCRdb, only in-frame clones are kept and a portion is missing. The sample carries 77,000 or so clones, 90% to 95% recorded once. The chain recombines TRBV30 with TRBJ1-4, with D possibly matching TRBD1 (5 bases). The sequence was collected from an adult with an advanced solid tumor such as melanoma, head and neck, liver or kidney cancer. The input for sequencing was CD4+ or CD8+ T cells sorted from blood, taken in a trial of the OX40 agonist ivuxolimab. CDR3 nucleotides: TGTGCCTGGACTTGGGGCCTCCCGGGCGAAAAACTGTTTTTT. Its translation: CAWTWGLPGEKLFF.